The clone carrying this T cell receptor beta chain came up many times. These data are taken from a study of low-dose radiotherapy and immunotherapy resistance in tumors. Overall study: First-strand cDNA relied on TRAV- and TRBV-specific primers spanning alpha and beta chains.

TCR amplification ran 15 to 25 PCR cycles using constant-region and V-primer adapter primers. TCRdb passed the reads through MiXCR, listing each CDR3 protein once. The sample has about 50,000 distinct CDR3 sequences; 10% to 15% are singletons. Documented time point: before trial treatment. Eligibility was restricted to patients presenting with advanced solid tumors that lacked tumor-infiltrating lymphocytes. CDR1 KGHSH and CDR2 LQKENI come from the germline V gene. The CDR3 spans 16 residues. The V segment lost 6 bases and the J segment 0 bases; nucleotides outside the gene matches: 10. Sequencing used PBMCs, obtained before treatment. This chain uses TRBV18 with TRBJ1-1; TRBD1 aligns across 7 bases. The TCR comes from a female donor with ovarian cancer. The CDR3 region is CASSTGMRVVNTEAFF. The CDR3 DNA sequence: TGTGCCAGCTCGACAGGGATGAGGGTTGTGAACACTGAAGCTTTCTTT.